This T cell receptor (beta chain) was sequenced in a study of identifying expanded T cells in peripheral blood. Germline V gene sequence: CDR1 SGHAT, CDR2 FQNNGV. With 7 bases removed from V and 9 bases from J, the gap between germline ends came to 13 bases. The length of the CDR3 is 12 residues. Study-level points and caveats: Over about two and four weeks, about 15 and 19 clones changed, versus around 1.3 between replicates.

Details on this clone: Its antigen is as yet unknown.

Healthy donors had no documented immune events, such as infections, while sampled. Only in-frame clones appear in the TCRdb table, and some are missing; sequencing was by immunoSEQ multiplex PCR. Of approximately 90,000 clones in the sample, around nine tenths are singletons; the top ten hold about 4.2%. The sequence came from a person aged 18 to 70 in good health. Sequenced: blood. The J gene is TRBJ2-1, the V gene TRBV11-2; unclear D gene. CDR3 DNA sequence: TGTGCCAGCAACGAAGGCTTCACTGAGCAGTTCTTC. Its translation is CASNEGFTEQFF.